This TCR beta chain appears in the sequencing data of a study of T cell responses to AZD1222 COVID-19 vaccine. Broader study findings: Repertoires were obtained only post-peak T cell response. Recipients of AZD1222 seropositive at baseline numbered only 5 to 7. Spike was spanned by vaccine-associated CD4 TCRs, which were dominant at 160-218 and 743-854. Two AZD1222 administrations were followed by greater Spike-specific TCR breadth and depth.

With respect to this clone: Its specificity is unknown.

TCRdb's copy holds only in-frame clones and misses some; the assay was immunoSEQ multiplex PCR. The sample comprises about 130,000 clones, roughly 90% of which are singletons, and about 1.1% rests with the top ten. There are 15 residues in the CDR3. The V end lost 3 bases, the J end lost 5 bases, and 15 bases lay between the germline ends. From germline, CDR1 is SGHDT and CDR2 YYEEEE. The sequencing used peripheral blood, collected 28 days after the second AZD1222 dose. The chain carries TRBV5-6 and TRBJ2-1; D call uncertain. This receptor was taken from an adult who received the AZD1222 COVID-19 vaccine. CDR3 residues: CASSSPGSFDNEQFF. DNA of the CDR3: TGTGCCAGCAGCTCCCCCGGCTCTTTCGACAATGAGCAGTTCTTC. Full variable domain (rest looked up from reference TRBV5-6 and TRBJ2-1): DAGVTQSPTHLIKTRGQQVTLRCSPKSGHDTVSWYQQALGQGPQFIFQYYEEEERQRGNFPDRFSGHQFPNYSSELNVNALLLGDSALYLCASSSPGSFDNEQFFGPGTRLTVL.